What follows are 27 T cell receptor beta chains derived from one specimen sequenced in a study of T cell changes during pregnancy in multiple sclerosis. Only in-frame clones appear in the TCRdb table, and some are missing; sequencing was by immunoSEQ multiplex PCR. The table has 40,000 to 55,000 clones, around 92% seen once. Here the sequenced sample was CD8+ T cells from peripheral blood mononuclear cells, taken after pregnancy. Every receptor here comes from a female donor with multiple sclerosis, enrolled in a pregnancy study.

V is TRBV7-9 and J is TRBJ2-7, with D possibly being TRBD1 (5 bases). V gave up 6 bases and J gave up 0 bases, with 9 bases separating them. Germline values: CDR1 SEHNR, CDR2 FQNEAQ (reference sequence). The CDR3 consists of 13 residues. DNA for the CDR3: TGTGCCAGCAGTCTTGACAGCTCCTACGAGCAGTACTTC. It encodes CASSLDSSYEQYF.

The chain carries TRBV12-5 and TRBJ2-7, with 7 bases matching TRBD2. The germline CDR1 and CDR2 sequences are LGHNT and FRNRAP. V was pared by 3 bases and J by 1 base, with 9 bases of the junction left unmatched. This CDR3 spans 16 amino acids. CDR3 amino acids: CASGFDPREASYEQYF. The CDR3 DNA is TGTGCTAGTGGTTTTGACCCTCGGGAGGCTTCCTACGAGCAGTACTTC.

This clone appeared a few times. V and J are TRBV2 and TRBJ1-3; perhaps TRBD1 as D (5 bases). V shed 9 bases and J shed 0 bases, with 12 bases lying between them. Germline CDR1 and CDR2: SNHLY and FYNNEI. This CDR3 comprises 14 residues. CDR3 sequence (DNA): TGTGCCAGATCCTCGGGGGACTCTGGAAACACCATATATTTT. It yields the protein CARSSGDSGNTIYF.

The genes are TRBV7-9 and TRBJ2-7; TRBD2 is a possible D gene (6 bases). This CDR3 region has 15 residues. CDR1 is SEHNR and CDR2 is FQNEAQ in the germline V gene (reference sequence). V lost 6 bases, J lost 5 bases, and 20 bases lay in between. Here the CDR3 reads CASSPTRAPRNEQYF. The CDR3 DNA sequence: TGTGCCAGCAGTCCGACTAGGGCTCCTAGGAACGAGCAGTACTTC.

The sample holds one count of this clone. The chain is built from TRBV7-3 and TRBJ2-1; 11 nucleotides match TRBD2. Trimming cost V 2 bases and J 2 bases; bases outside gene matches: 2. The CDR3 length is 16 residues. The germline V gene encodes CDR1 SGHTA and CDR2 FQGTGA. CDR3 protein: CASSLGSGGAYNEQFF. CDR3 coding DNA: TGTGCCAGCAGCTTAGGTAGCGGGGGGGCCTACAATGAGCAGTTCTTC.

The gene calls are TRBV27 and TRBJ2-2; 8 nucleotides agree with TRBD1. After removal of 5 bases from V and 0 bases from J, the junction contained 2 bases not matched to a gene. CDR1 is MNHEY, CDR2 SMNVEV, per germline (reference sequence). The CDR3 loop spans 15 amino acids. In DNA, the CDR3 is TGTGCCAGCAGTGTACAGGGGGCGAACACCGGGGAGCTGTTTTTT. Its translation is CASSVQGANTGELFF.

The rearrangement links TRBV28 to TRBJ1-5, with 10 positions matching TRBD1. This CDR3 is 14 amino acids long. V shed 6 bases, J shed 6 bases, and the junction held 5 bases outside the gene matches. Per germline, CDR1 MDHEN and CDR2 SYDVKM. CDR3 loop: CASSPDRGLQPQHF. The DNA of the CDR3 is TGTGCCAGCAGCCCAGACAGGGGGCTTCAGCCCCAGCATTTT.

J is TRBJ1-1 and V is TRBV5-6, with 7 bases matching TRBD1. Germline CDR1 SGHDT, CDR2 YYEEEE. The CDR3 has 16 amino acids. V was clipped by 0 bases and J by 0 bases; unmatched bases: 5. CDR3 protein: CASSLVEGALNTEAFF. The CDR3 DNA follows: TGTGCCAGCAGCTTGGTAGAGGGGGCGCTGAACACTGAAGCTTTCTTT. The complete variable domain, with remaining parts taken from reference TRBV5-6 and TRBJ1-1, reads DAGVTQSPTHLIKTRGQQVTLRCSPKSGHDTVSWYQQALGQGPQFIFQYYEEEERQRGNFPDRFSGHQFPNYSSELNVNALLLGDSALYLCASSLVEGALNTEAFFGQGTRLTVV.

The gene calls are TRBV14 and TRBJ2-1, with 7 bases aligning to TRBD2. CDR1 SGHDN and CDR2 FVKESK come from the germline V gene. J lost 6 bases, V lost 0 bases, and 11 bases had no gene match. There are 17 residues in the CDR3. The CDR3 region is CASSQESRGRATNEQFF. The DNA for the CDR3 is TGTGCCAGCAGCCAAGAAAGTCGGGGGAGGGCCACCAATGAGCAGTTCTTC.

The chain couples TRBV5-6 to TRBJ2-1; 15 bases line up with TRBD2. Germline V gives CDR1 SGHDT, CDR2 YYEEEE. V lost 3 bases to trimming and J lost 4 bases; unmatched junction nucleotides: 5. This CDR3 is 17 amino acids long. CDR3: CASSYGTSGGPYNEQFF. CDR3 sequence (DNA): TGTGCCAGCAGCTATGGGACTAGCGGGGGGCCATACAATGAGCAGTTCTTC.

The chain carries TRBV5-8 and TRBJ2-1; TRBD2 aligns across 8 bases. CDR1 is SGHTS, CDR2 YDEGEE, per germline. The CDR3 is made up of 15 amino acids. With V trimmed by 1 base and J by 6 bases, 6 bases remained unmatched. The CDR3 DNA reads TGTGCCAGCAGCTTGCTTTCCAGCGGGGGCAATGAGCAGTTCTTC. It is translated as CASSLLSSGGNEQFF. Full variable domain (missing parts from reference TRBV5-8 and TRBJ2-1): EAGVTQSPTHLIKTRGQQATLRCSPISGHTSVYWYQQALGLGLQFLLWYDEGEERNRGNFPPRFSGRQFPNYSSELNVNALELEDSALYLCASSLLSSGGNEQFFGPGTRLTVL.

The chain employs TRBV27 and TRBJ1-6; 10 bases line up with TRBD1. CDR3 length: 14 amino acids. With 5 bases clipped from V and 7 bases from J, the junction kept 2 bases outside the gene matches. CDR1 MNHEY and CDR2 SMNVEV come from the germline V gene (reference sequence). This chain's CDR3 is CASSRQGANSPLHF. CDR3 coding DNA: TGTGCCAGCAGTAGACAGGGGGCAAATTCACCCCTCCACTTT.

The chain combines TRBV7-3 with TRBJ2-1; no clear D gene. Trimming pared 1 base from V and 4 bases from J, leaving 8 bases between. Per the germline V gene, CDR1 is SGHTA and CDR2 is FQGTGA. The CDR3 has 14 amino acids. CDR3: CASSLRADYNEQFF. The CDR3 DNA is TGTGCCAGCAGCTTAAGGGCAGATTACAATGAGCAGTTCTTC.

V and J are TRBV7-2 and TRBJ1-2; D might be TRBD1 (5 bases). The CDR3 covers 16 residues. Germline CDR1 and CDR2: SGHTA and FQGNSA. V lost 2 bases and J lost 0, with 13 bases in between. CDR3 in amino acids: CASSLQGRGTNYGYTF. CDR3 DNA sequence: TGTGCCAGCAGCTTACAGGGTAGGGGAACTAACTATGGCTACACCTTC.

J is TRBJ2-2 and V is TRBV7-9; 10 bases match TRBD1. The CDR3 sequence is 15 residues long. V dropped 3 bases and J dropped 7; count of bases not matched to a gene: 5. Germline V gene lookup returns CDR1 SEHNR and CDR2 FQNEAQ (reference sequence). The CDR3 nucleotides read TGTGCCAGCAGCTTTGGACAGGGGGTCGACGGGGAGCTGTTTTTT. Its translation: CASSFGQGVDGELFF. Full variable domain (outside the CDR3, taken from reference TRBV7-9 and TRBJ2-2): DTGVSQNPRHKITKRGQNVTFRCDPISEHNRLYWYRQTLGQGPEFLTYFQNEAQLEKSRLLSDRFSAERPKGSFSTLEIQRTEQGDSAMYLCASSFGQGVDGELFFGEGSRLTVL.

The CDR3 region is CASSVIGAGVNTDTQYF. CDR3 nucleotide sequence: TGTGCCAGCAGCGTAATCGGTGCGGGGGTGAACACAGATACGCAGTATTTT. This sequence joins TRBV9 and TRBJ2-3; 7 bases agree with TRBD2. CDR1 is SGDLS and CDR2 is YYNGEE in the germline V gene. The trim removed 1 base at V and 2 bases at J, leaving 10 bases unmatched. This CDR3 is 17 amino acids long.

The chain uses TRBV6-6 and TRBJ1-4, with 10 nucleotides matching TRBD1. The CDR3 is made up of 15 amino acids. Germline V gene sequence: CDR1 MNHNY, CDR2 SVGAGI (reference sequence). Unmatched junction bases numbered 4, after V lost 5 bases and J lost 4 bases. The CDR3 protein is CASSTRDRGNEKLFF. The CDR3 nucleotides are TGTGCCAGCAGTACCCGGGACAGGGGTAATGAAAAACTGTTTTTT.

This rearrangement joins TRBV5-6 to TRBJ2-7; 9 bases match TRBD2. The CDR3 loop spans 15 amino acids. CDR1 and CDR2 from the germline V gene are SGHDT and YYEEEE. With V trimmed by 6 bases and J by 2 bases, 9 bases remained unmatched. The CDR3 nucleotides read TGTGCCAGCACCCTTACTAGCGGGCCTCCCTACGAGCAGTACTTC. Translated, it gives CASTLTSGPPYEQYF.

This rearrangement joins TRBV7-9 to TRBJ2-1; 12 nucleotides agree with TRBD2. The CDR3 sequence is 14 residues long. Germline CDR1 and CDR2: SEHNR and FQNEAQ (reference sequence). Trimming cost V 10 bases and J 8 bases; bases outside gene matches: 9. CDR3 region: CATRGLAGFYEQFF. CDR3 nucleotides: TGTGCCACCCGCGGACTAGCGGGGTTCTATGAGCAGTTCTTC.

This rearrangement joins TRBV4-2 to TRBJ2-7, with TRBD2 matching 8 bases. The germline gives CDR1 LGHNA, CDR2 YNFKEQ. Trimming took 2 bases from V and 4 from J; bases not matched to a gene: 7. This CDR3 is 15 amino acids long. As DNA, the CDR3 is TGTGCCAGCAGCCAACGCGGGACTAGTATTTACGAGCAGTACTTC. Translation gives CASSQRGTSIYEQYF.

CDR3 sequence reads: CASSDGLAGAEETQYF. Written as DNA, the CDR3 is TGTGCCAGCAGTGACGGACTAGCGGGAGCTGAGGAGACCCAGTACTTC. This chain uses TRBV2 with TRBJ2-5, with TRBD2 identical over 13 bases. Germline V gene sequence: CDR1 SNHLY, CDR2 FYNNEI. V dropped 3 bases and J dropped 5; count of bases not matched to a gene: 6. CDR3 size: 16 residues. Drawing the rest from reference TRBV2 and TRBJ2-5, the complete variable domain is EPEVTQTPSHQVTQMGQEVILRCVPISNHLYFYWYRQILGQKVEFLVSFYNNEISEKSEIFDDQFSVERPDGSNFTLKIRSTKLEDSAMYFCASSDGLAGAEETQYFGPGTRLLVL.

This chain uses TRBV19 with TRBJ2-5; 9 bases match TRBD1. The germline gives CDR1 LNHDA, CDR2 SQIVND (reference sequence). The CDR3 is made up of 15 amino acids. The V and J ends lost 4 bases and 5 bases, in that order; junction bases with no gene match: 8. CDR3 region: CASSTTGGRGETQYF. The CDR3 DNA reads as TGTGCCAGTAGTACGACAGGGGGGAGGGGCGAGACCCAGTACTTC.

The gene calls are TRBV7-8 and TRBJ2-7; 9 bases match TRBD1. The ends lost 4 bases at V and 5 bases at J; junction bases unmatched: 6. Germline V gene sequence: CDR1 SGHVS, CDR2 FQNEAQ. The CDR3 is 14 residues long. For the CDR3, the DNA is TGTGCCAGCAGCTCCAAACGGACAGGGGACGAGCAGTACTTC. Residues: CASSSKRTGDEQYF.

This chain uses TRBV2 with TRBJ2-3; TRBD2 might be the D (5 bases). Germline V gene sequence: CDR1 SNHLY, CDR2 FYNNEI. With 6 bases removed from V and 0 bases from J, the gap between germline ends came to 22 bases. This CDR3 is 18 amino acids long. As DNA, the CDR3 is TGTGCCAGCAGCAAGGAGGACTTTAAACGGGATAGCACAGATACGCAGTATTTT. Encoded protein: CASSKEDFKRDSTDTQYF.

Here the CDR3 DNA reads TGTGCCAGCAGCAGGACAGGAAATGGCTACACCTTC. Translated: CASSRTGNGYTF. J is TRBJ1-2 and V is TRBV5-5; 7 positions agree with TRBD1. CDR3 size: 12 residues. The V segment lost 4 bases and the J segment 6 bases; nucleotides outside the gene matches: 3. The germline V gene has CDR1 SGHKS and CDR2 YYEKEE (reference sequence).

The V gene is TRBV5-6, the J gene TRBJ1-2; D is uncertain. The CDR3 consists of 15 residues. Trimming removed 3 bases from V and 0 bases from J, with 12 bases in between. CDR1 and CDR2 (germline): SGHDT, YYEEEE. The CDR3 nucleotides read TGTGCCAGCAGCTCACGGTCCGGGACTAACTATGGCTACACCTTC. This codes for CASSSRSGTNYGYTF.

The chain recombines TRBV10-3 with TRBJ2-7; no clear D. V was clipped by 3 bases and J by 0 bases, with 12 bases between them. Germline V gene sequence: CDR1 ENHRY, CDR2 SYGVKD. The CDR3 is 15 amino acids. The CDR3 spells CAISDERTSSYEQYF. The CDR3 DNA follows: TGTGCCATCAGTGACGAACGCACGAGCTCCTACGAGCAGTACTTC.